These 27 T cell receptor beta chains originate from one sample sequenced in a study of shared clonotypes between healthy human individuals. Profiled with immunoSEQ multiplex PCR; TCRdb holds only in-frame clones, not every one. Of 2 million to 2.5 million clones in the sample, 95% are singletons; the top ten hold roughly 0.13%. The material sequenced was naive CD4+ T cells sorted from blood. Specified subset: CD45RA+ positively selected. The receptors shown here come from a man between 18 and 29 years old in good health.

The chain is built from TRBV4-3 and TRBJ2-3; 9 bases agree with TRBD2. The CDR3 totals 15 residues. Germline CDR1 reads LGHNA; CDR2 reads YSLEER. Germline trimming cut 1 base from V and 6 bases from J; bases unmatched to any gene: 5. CDR3: CASSQGGRASDTQYF. The CDR3 DNA reads as TGCGCCAGCAGCCAAGGCGGGAGGGCCTCCGATACGCAGTATTTT.

V and J are TRBV19 and TRBJ1-5; D not resolved. The CDR3 is 11 residues long. Between the trimmed V and J ends, which lost 1 base and 11 bases, there was a span of 6 bases. Germline V lookup: CDR1 LNHDA, CDR2 SQIVND (reference sequence). This chain's CDR3 is CASSIGSTQHF. CDR3 DNA sequence: TGTGCCAGTAGTATAGGTAGCACCCAGCATTTT.

The gene calls are TRBV6-5 and TRBJ2-1; 8 bases are a match to TRBD2. V was pared by 5 bases and J by 1 base, with 4 bases of the junction left unmatched. CDR1 is MNHEY and CDR2 is SVGAGI in the germline V gene. The CDR3 is 15 residues long. Here the CDR3 DNA reads TGTGCCAGCAGTATGGGACTAGTGTCCTACAATGAGCAGTTCTTC. The encoded protein is CASSMGLVSYNEQFF.

Here the CDR3 reads CARGGATEAFF. The CDR3 DNA sequence: TGTGCCCGAGGGGGGGCCACTGAAGCTTTCTTT. The chain employs TRBV28 and TRBJ1-1; the D gene is possibly TRBD1 (6 bases). V lost 11 bases, J lost 4 bases, and 11 bases lay in between. Germline lookup yields CDR1 MDHEN and CDR2 SYDVKM. CDR3 size: 11 residues.

The rearrangement joins TRBV2 to TRBJ2-5; TRBD2 might be the D (5 bases). Trimming left V 3 bases short and J 2 bases short, with 10 bases between. In germline, CDR1 is SNHLY, CDR2 FYNNEI. The CDR3 length is 14 residues. The CDR3 is CASSEVRVQETQYF. CDR3 DNA sequence: TGTGCCAGCAGTGAGGTGCGGGTACAAGAGACCCAGTACTTC.

The chain joins TRBV4-3 to TRBJ2-2; TRBD2 matches 12 bases. Trimming at V came to 4 bases and at J to 5 bases, leaving 2 bases not matched to a gene. Germline CDR1 LGHNA, CDR2 YSLEER. CDR3 length: 15 amino acids. Here the CDR3 DNA reads TGCGCCAGCAGCCCCACTAGCGGGAGGACCGGGGAGCTGTTTTTT. Amino acid sequence: CASSPTSGRTGELFF.

The chain's CDR3 is CASSPPAMGGETQYF. Here the CDR3 DNA reads TGTGCCAGCTCACCACCGGCCATGGGGGGAGAGACCCAGTACTTC. V is TRBV18 and J is TRBJ2-5; tentatively, D is TRBD2 (6 bases). This CDR3 is 15 amino acids long. Deletions cut 0 bases from V and 4 bases from J, with 12 bases between. Germline loops: CDR1 KGHSH, CDR2 LQKENI. The full variable domain, in which reference TRBV18 and TRBJ2-5 provide the parts outside the CDR3, is NAGVMQNPRHLVRRRGQEARLRCSPMKGHSHVYWYRQLPEEGLKFMVYLQKENIIDESGMPKERFSAEFPKEGPSILRIQQVVRGDSAAYFCASSPPAMGGETQYFGPGTRLLVL.

The chain links TRBV27 to TRBJ1-3; no clear D gene. The CDR3 extends over 16 amino acids. Trimming left V 2 bases short and J 1 base short, with 12 bases between. Germline V CDR1 and CDR2: MNHEY, SMNVEV (reference sequence). Here the CDR3 reads CASSLLQPSSGNTIYF. Here the CDR3 DNA reads TGTGCCAGCAGTTTACTCCAGCCAAGTTCTGGAAACACCATATATTTT.

The rearrangement uses TRBV5-5 and TRBJ2-7, with D unclear. Germline assignment: CDR1 SGHKS and CDR2 YYEKEE (reference sequence). Trimming cost V 0 bases and J 3 bases, with 13 bases left between them. The CDR3 runs 15 residues. The CDR3 DNA is TGTGCCAGCAGCTTGGAAGTTGGCAGGAACTACGAGCAGTACTTC. Translation: CASSLEVGRNYEQYF.

The chain recombines TRBV6-1 with TRBJ1-1, with D unresolved. CDR1 is MNHNS and CDR2 is SASEGT in the germline V gene. The CDR3 loop spans 12 amino acids. Trimming took off 1 base at V and 5 bases at J, with 5 bases between the two ends. The CDR3, as DNA: TGTGCCAGCAGTGAAGGGCGTACTGAAGCTTTCTTT. Protein: CASSEGRTEAFF.

Turning to this clone: This CDR3 is also generated by other DNA sequences in the sample. The chain couples TRBV5-1 to TRBJ2-6, with D possibly being TRBD1 (5 bases). The germline V gene encodes CDR1 SGHRS and CDR2 YFSETQ. This CDR3 comprises 16 residues. The V and J ends lost 0 bases and 0 bases respectively, with 7 bases between them. CDR3 residues: CASSLGQSSGANVLTF. The CDR3 nucleotides read TGCGCCAGCAGCTTGGGACAGTCCTCTGGGGCCAACGTCCTGACTTTC.

This clone was counted a single time. The chain joins TRBV28 to TRBJ2-1; possible D gene TRBD1, 5 bases. Trimming pared 7 bases from V and 7 bases from J, leaving 17 bases between. This CDR3 has 14 amino acids. Germline lookup yields CDR1 MDHEN and CDR2 SYDVKM. CDR3 sequence (DNA): TGTGCCAGCATTCTAGGGGCCGGGTGGAATGAGCAGTTCTTC. This codes for CASILGAGWNEQFF. Full variable domain (rest looked up from reference TRBV28 and TRBJ2-1): DVKVTQSSRYLVKRTGEKVFLECVQDMDHENMFWYRQDPGLGLRLIYFSYDVKMKEKGDIPEGYSVSREKKERFSLILESASTNQTSMYLCASILGAGWNEQFFGPGTRLTVL.

This clone was seen only once. CDR3 region: CASSFIGTGKNQPQHF. CDR3 in DNA: TGTGCCAGCAGTTTTATCGGGACGGGGAAAAATCAGCCCCAGCATTTT. The rearrangement links TRBV28 to TRBJ1-5; weak D call: TRBD1 (5 bases). V was trimmed by 3 bases and J by 4 bases, leaving 16 bases between them. CDR3 length equals 16 residues. Germline lookup yields CDR1 MDHEN and CDR2 SYDVKM. Complete variable domain (other parts from reference TRBV28 and TRBJ1-5): DVKVTQSSRYLVKRTGEKVFLECVQDMDHENMFWYRQDPGLGLRLIYFSYDVKMKEKGDIPEGYSVSREKKERFSLILESASTNQTSMYLCASSFIGTGKNQPQHFGDGTRLSIL.

This chain connects TRBV4-1 to TRBJ2-1, with a possible D match to TRBD1 (6 bases). The germline V gene encodes CDR1 MGHRA and CDR2 YSYEKL. This CDR3 has 15 residues. The ends were cut back, 4 bases at V and 8 bases at J, with 18 bases in the middle. DNA of the CDR3: TGCGCCAGCAGCCCAGGGGCGGAGTTACACTATGAGCAGTTCTTC. Translating gives CASSPGAELHYEQFF.

This chain uses TRBV5-1 with TRBJ1-3; 9 bases fit TRBD1. The CDR3 has 16 amino acids. V trimming: 0 bases; J trimming: 2 bases; junction bases outside the gene matches: 3. CDR1 SGHRS and CDR2 YFSETQ come from the germline V gene. CDR3 DNA: TGCGCCAGCAGCTTGGGGGACAGGGTCGCTGGAAACACCATATATTTT. This sequence encodes CASSLGDRVAGNTIYF.

DNA of the CDR3: TGTGCCAGCACCCCCCAGGTAAGCAGTGTGAACACTGAAGCTTTCTTT. It specifies CASTPQVSSVNTEAFF. V usage is TRBV9 and J usage is TRBJ1-1, with D hard to call. Deletions cut 6 bases from V and 0 bases from J, with 18 bases between. Germline CDR1 and CDR2: SGDLS and YYNGEE. There are 16 residues in the CDR3.

V and J are TRBV25-1 and TRBJ1-2; D is uncertain. The germline V and J ends were trimmed by 5 bases and 3 bases, with 7 bases remaining between them. Germline assignment: CDR1 MGHDK and CDR2 SYGVNS. The CDR3 is made up of 12 amino acids. CDR3 sequence reads: CASSQGYYGYTF. In DNA form, the CDR3 reads TGTGCCAGCAGTCAAGGGTACTATGGCTACACCTTC.

The chain uses TRBV25-1 and TRBJ2-1; D remains unclear. The germline V gene encodes CDR1 MGHDK and CDR2 SYGVNS. V lost 5 bases and J lost 2, with 16 bases in between. The CDR3 has 16 residues. The CDR3 DNA sequence: TGTGCCAGCAGTTCAGTTGGGGTCGACGCCTACAATGAGCAGTTCTTC. Amino acids: CASSSVGVDAYNEQFF. Variable domain in full (rest from reference TRBV25-1 and TRBJ2-1): EADIYQTPRYLVIGTGKKITLECSQTMGHDKMYWYQQDPGMELHLIHYSYGVNSTEKGDLSSESTVSRIRTEHFPLTLESARPSHTSQYLCASSSVGVDAYNEQFFGPGTRLTVL.

The chain joins TRBV28 to TRBJ2-7; D uncertain. This CDR3 is built from 12 residues. The V and J ends lost 7 bases and 3 bases respectively, with 10 bases between them. Germline lookup yields CDR1 MDHEN and CDR2 SYDVKM. The CDR3 DNA reads TGTGCCAGCATTAACAGCCTCTACGAGCAGTACTTC. Its translation: CASINSLYEQYF.

This clone occurred once. V usage is TRBV7-9 and J usage is TRBJ2-7; D is perhaps TRBD2 (5 bases). The V gene lost 6 bases and the J gene lost 6 bases, with 12 bases spanning the gap. From germline, CDR1 is SEHNR and CDR2 FQNEAQ (reference sequence). This CDR3 has 12 amino acids. CDR3 sequence (DNA): TGTGCCAGCAGTCGTAAAACTAGCGAGCAGTACTTC. Translating gives CASSRKTSEQYF.

The sample holds one count of this clone. V and J are TRBV21-1 and TRBJ1-5; the DNA was not compared with TRBD1, the D call given in the table. TRBV21-1 is a pseudogene. This CDR3 spans 16 amino acids. The CDR3 loop reads CASSSDRGRGNQPQHF. The DNA of the CDR3 is TGTGCCAGCAGCAGTGACAGGGGGCGAGGCAATCAGCCCCAGCATTTT.

In the case of this clone: The sample carries other DNA sequences with the same CDR3. The V gene is TRBV5-4, the J gene TRBJ1-2, with 8 bases fitting TRBD1. The ends lost 4 bases at V and 3 bases at J; junction bases unmatched: 8. CDR1 is SGHNT and CDR2 is YYREEE in the germline V gene (reference sequence). The CDR3 length is 15 residues. CDR3 loop: CASSPGQGGDYGYTF. For the CDR3, the DNA is TGTGCCAGCAGCCCAGGACAGGGAGGAGACTATGGCTACACCTTC.

The genes are TRBV5-8 and TRBJ2-7; the match to TRBD2 covers 8 bases. J lost 0 bases, V lost 2 bases, and 1 base had no gene match. Germline CDR1 and CDR2: SGHTS and YDEGEE. This CDR3 region has 14 residues. The CDR3 here is CASSFSGSSYEQYF. The CDR3 DNA reads as TGTGCCAGCAGCTTCAGCGGGAGCTCCTACGAGCAGTACTTC.

The rearrangement links TRBV5-1 to TRBJ2-5, with TRBD2 matching over 13 bases. The CDR3 sequence is 18 residues long. Trimming cost V 4 bases and J 5 bases; bases outside gene matches: 14. Per germline, CDR1 SGHRS and CDR2 YFSETQ. This chain's CDR3 is CASSPIRTSGGMGETQYF. In DNA form, the CDR3 reads TGCGCCAGCAGCCCCATTCGGACTAGCGGGGGTATGGGGGAGACCCAGTACTTC.

The CDR3: CASSRTGAVGYEQYF. The CDR3 region has the DNA TGTGCCAGCAGTCGAACCGGGGCAGTCGGCTACGAGCAGTACTTC. The chain has TRBV6-5 and TRBJ2-7, with D perhaps TRBD1 or TRBD2 (5 bases each). Between the trimmed V and J ends, which lost 5 bases and 3 bases, there was a span of 17 bases. Germline CDR1 MNHEY, CDR2 SVGAGI. The CDR3 has 15 amino acids.

The rearrangement joins TRBV5-5 to TRBJ2-5, with D tentatively TRBD2 (6 bases). The germline V and J ends were trimmed by 3 bases and 8 bases, with 20 bases remaining between them. Per the germline V gene, CDR1 is SGHKS and CDR2 is YYEKEE (reference sequence). This CDR3 is 15 amino acids long. The CDR3 DNA reads as TGTGCCAGCAGCTCCTTGGGGGGAGTAGCATCCACCCAGTACTTC. Translated: CASSSLGGVASTQYF.

The chain joins TRBV11-2 to TRBJ1-3; no firm D call. The CDR3 spans 14 residues. Germline lookup yields CDR1 SGHAT and CDR2 FQNNGV. The V and J ends lost 2 bases and 2 bases respectively, with 7 bases between them. In DNA form, the CDR3 reads TGTGCCAGCAGCTTAAGGCAGCCTGGAAACACCATATATTTT. Translating gives CASSLRQPGNTIYF.